One and the same sample provided the 28 T cell receptor beta chains below, sequenced in a study of blood T cell repertoires in COVID-19. The data were produced by immunoSEQ multiplex PCR, yet TCRdb's version contains in-frame clones alone and is incomplete. The sample has around 310,000 clones, approximately 88% seen once. Input material: PBMCs or T cells enriched from blood (not recorded which). These receptors were obtained from a young man who had recovered from COVID-19.

V gene TRBV28 combines with J gene TRBJ2-7, with 9 bases matching TRBD1. The CDR3 covers 15 residues. V trimming: 4 bases; J trimming: 5 bases; junction bases outside the gene matches: 9. Germline CDR1 and CDR2: MDHEN and SYDVKM. CDR3 loop: CASSSPGTGSDEQYF. CDR3 bases: TGTGCCAGCAGTTCACCCGGGACAGGGTCGGACGAGCAGTACTTC.

The CDR3 nucleotides are TGTGCCAGCAGCCACCGACAGGGGCTAAACTATGGCTACACCTTC. This sequence encodes CASSHRQGLNYGYTF. The V and J genes are TRBV16 and TRBJ1-2; 8 bases are a match to TRBD1. V lost 3 bases, J lost 2 bases, and 5 bases stayed unmatched. In germline, CDR1 is KGHSY, CDR2 FQNENV. The CDR3 covers 15 residues.

A single count supports this clone. The chain uses TRBV11-3 and TRBJ2-1; TRBD1 agrees at 9 bases. Per the germline V gene, CDR1 is SGHNT and CDR2 is YENEEA. The V gene end was trimmed by 0 bases and the J gene end by 15 bases; junction bases not matched to a gene: 6. The CDR3 runs to 13 residues. CDR3: CASSLEGTGSPFF. CDR3 nucleotides: TGTGCCAGCAGCTTAGAGGGGACAGGGTCCCCGTTCTTC.

V is TRBV5-6 and J is TRBJ1-2, with TRBD1 identical over 7 bases. CDR1 is SGHDT and CDR2 is YYEEEE in the germline V gene. CDR3 length: 16 residues. Germline trimming cut 4 bases from V and 8 bases from J; bases unmatched to any gene: 17. This chain's CDR3 is CASSPYTGSTGNGYTF. The CDR3, as DNA: TGTGCCAGCAGCCCCTACACCGGCTCGACAGGGAACGGCTACACCTTC.

The rearrangement uses TRBV14 and TRBJ2-5, with 8 bases lining up with TRBD1. Germline CDR1 is SGHDN and CDR2 is FVKESK. The ends lost 0 bases at V and 5 bases at J; junction bases unmatched: 5. There are 15 residues in the CDR3. The CDR3 reads CASSQDWTGWETQYF. The DNA of the CDR3 is TGTGCCAGCAGCCAAGATTGGACAGGGTGGGAGACCCAGTACTTC.

This chain joins TRBV5-1 and TRBJ2-2, with a weak D call TRBD1 (5 bases). This CDR3 region has 15 residues. Trimming took off 0 bases at V and 1 base at J, with 7 bases between the two ends. The germline CDR1 and CDR2 sequences are SGHRS and YFSETQ. The CDR3 DNA sequence: TGCGCCAGCAGCTTGGTTCAGGGGAACACCGGGGAGCTGTTTTTT. Amino acid sequence: CASSLVQGNTGELFF.

This sequence joins TRBV5-1 and TRBJ2-5; D is unresolved. Trimming removed 2 bases at V and 0 bases at J, with 2 bases between. Germline V gene sequence: CDR1 SGHRS, CDR2 YFSETQ. This CDR3 spans 12 amino acids. In DNA form, the CDR3 reads TGCGCCAGCAGCTTCAACCAAGAGACCCAGTACTTC. The encoded protein is CASSFNQETQYF.

The chain is built from TRBV14 and TRBJ1-4; 7 nucleotides agree with TRBD1. J lost 3 bases, V lost 5 bases, and 9 bases had no gene match. This CDR3 comprises 16 residues. Germline CDR1 and CDR2: SGHDN and FVKESK. This CDR3 reads CASSEGRGVANEKLFF. The CDR3 DNA follows: TGTGCCAGCAGCGAAGGCAGGGGGGTAGCTAATGAAAAACTGTTTTTT.

The chain joins TRBV4-2 to TRBJ2-1; tentative D call: TRBD2 (7 bases). V lost 1 base and J lost 9, with 22 bases in between. CDR1 is LGHNA and CDR2 is YNFKEQ in the germline V gene. The CDR3 is made up of 17 amino acids. The CDR3 coding sequence is TGTGCCAGCAGCCAAGTGCCAGGGGCGGGGGCTACTCGTGAGCAGTTCTTC. Translated: CASSQVPGAGATREQFF.

The rearrangement joins TRBV15 to TRBJ1-3, with D perhaps TRBD1 (6 bases). Germline V CDR1 and CDR2: LNHNV, YYDKDF (reference sequence). The CDR3 extends over 15 amino acids. V lost 0 bases and J 4 bases, leaving 10 bases between the germline ends. CDR3 sequence reads: CATSRDGQNGNTIYF. The CDR3 DNA follows: TGTGCCACCAGCAGAGATGGACAGAACGGAAACACCATATATTTT.

The genes are TRBV9 and TRBJ2-7; a weak D match, TRBD1 (6 bases). CDR3 length: 14 amino acids. Germline CDR1 reads SGDLS; CDR2 reads YYNGEE. V shed 0 bases and J shed 6 bases, with 13 bases lying between them. The CDR3 DNA sequence: TGTGCCAGCAGCGTAGGCGAACAGGGCTTCGAGCAGTACTTC. Amino acid sequence: CASSVGEQGFEQYF.

The chain joins TRBV9 to TRBJ2-5; 7 nucleotides line up with TRBD2. In germline, CDR1 is SGDLS, CDR2 YYNGEE. The V and J ends lost 0 bases and 5 bases, in that order; junction bases with no gene match: 10. This CDR3 spans 16 amino acids. The CDR3 DNA is TGTGCCAGCAGCGTAGATTCTAGCGGTGTCTGGGAGACCCAGTACTTC. It is translated as CASSVDSSGVWETQYF.

This clone was picked up one time. This chain joins TRBV19 and TRBJ1-1; D is possibly TRBD1 (5 bases). The CDR3 has 14 amino acids. Per germline, CDR1 LNHDA and CDR2 SQIVND (reference sequence). Trimming stripped 3 bases from V and 7 bases from J, with 15 bases between. This chain's CDR3 is CASSIGRARGEAFF. The CDR3 nucleotides are TGTGCCAGTAGTATTGGCAGGGCCCGCGGTGAAGCTTTCTTT.

The J gene is TRBJ2-3, the V gene TRBV28, with D perhaps matching TRBD1 (6 bases). Germline values: CDR1 MDHEN, CDR2 SYDVKM. The CDR3 is made up of 14 amino acids. V lost 5 bases and J 2 bases, leaving 11 bases between the germline ends. CDR3 amino acids: CASSPGTNTDTQYF. As DNA, the CDR3 is TGTGCCAGCAGTCCGGGGACAAACACAGATACGCAGTATTTT. The full variable domain, completed using reference TRBV28 and TRBJ2-3, is DVKVTQSSRYLVKRTGEKVFLECVQDMDHENMFWYRQDPGLGLRLIYFSYDVKMKEKGDIPEGYSVSREKKERFSLILESASTNQTSMYLCASSPGTNTDTQYFGPGTRLTVL.

This clone came up a few times. This sequence joins TRBV10-3 and TRBJ1-6; 9 bases are shared with TRBD1. The trim removed 11 bases at V and 8 bases at J, leaving 13 bases unmatched. The CDR3 sequence is 15 residues long. Germline V gene sequence: CDR1 ENHRY, CDR2 SYGVKD. CDR3 DNA sequence: TGTGCCTCCAGGGGAGGGGGACAGGGTGATTCACCCCTCCACTTT. Translating gives CASRGGGQGDSPLHF.

The chain joins TRBV27 to TRBJ2-2; 10 bases are a match to TRBD2. This CDR3 contains 16 residues. With V trimmed by 5 bases and J by 1 base, 4 bases remained unmatched. From germline, CDR1 is MNHEY and CDR2 SMNVEV (reference sequence). The CDR3 sequence: CASSPQRGGNTGELFF. The CDR3 nucleotides read TGTGCCAGCAGTCCTCAGCGGGGGGGGAACACCGGGGAGCTGTTTTTT.

The chain recombines TRBV7-3 with TRBJ2-1; D gene ambiguous. Germline V gene sequence: CDR1 SGHTA, CDR2 FQGTGA. V gave up 0 bases and J gave up 5 bases, with 8 bases separating them. This CDR3 comprises 14 residues. CDR3 region: CASSLTTADNEQFF. Here the CDR3 DNA reads TGTGCCAGCAGCTTAACAACAGCTGACAATGAGCAGTTCTTC.

A note on this clone: The sample contains more than one DNA sequence encoding this CDR3. The chain combines TRBV28 with TRBJ2-2; no firm D call. Germline loops: CDR1 MDHEN, CDR2 SYDVKM. The CDR3 is 14 amino acids. V lost 1 base to trimming and J lost 3 bases, with 6 bases between them. CDR3: CASSLFGDTGELFF. DNA for the CDR3: TGTGCCAGCAGTTTATTTGGAGACACCGGGGAGCTGTTTTTT.

This chain links TRBV4-2 with TRBJ1-3; D is ambiguous. Trimming took 0 bases from V and 0 from J, leaving 6 bases between them. This CDR3 contains 15 residues. Germline CDR1 LGHNA, CDR2 YNFKEQ. CDR3 region: CASSQDSVSGNTIYF. CDR3 DNA: TGTGCCAGCAGCCAAGACTCTGTCTCTGGAAACACCATATATTTT.

V gene TRBV6-1 combines with J gene TRBJ2-7; unclear D gene. The germline V and J ends were trimmed by 3 bases and 0 bases, with 9 bases remaining between them. The CDR3 is 14 residues long. Germline V CDR1 and CDR2: MNHNS, SASEGT. The CDR3 spells CASSEAGSSYEQYF. The CDR3 DNA reads TGTGCCAGCAGTGAGGCCGGGTCCTCCTACGAGCAGTACTTC.

The chain joins TRBV5-8 to TRBJ1-4, with D hard to call. Germline V gene lookup returns CDR1 SGHTS and CDR2 YDEGEE. V shed 5 bases and J shed 7 bases, with 21 bases lying between them. CDR3 size: 16 residues. This CDR3 is CASSSGAGLKSEKLFF. In nucleotides, the CDR3 is TGTGCCAGCAGTTCAGGCGCGGGCTTAAAAAGTGAAAAACTGTTTTTT.

J is TRBJ1-2 and V is TRBV7-9; D is unclear. V was pared by 2 bases and J by 4 bases, with 11 bases between. The length of the CDR3 is 14 residues. Germline values: CDR1 SEHNR, CDR2 FQNEAQ (reference sequence). Here the CDR3 reads CASSLPPEFYGYTF. The CDR3 bases are TGTGCCAGCAGCTTACCCCCAGAATTCTATGGCTACACCTTC. Complete variable domain (other parts from reference TRBV7-9 and TRBJ1-2): DTGVSQNPRHKITKRGQNVTFRCDPISEHNRLYWYRQTLGQGPEFLTYFQNEAQLEKSRLLSDRFSAERPKGSFSTLEIQRTEQGDSAMYLCASSLPPEFYGYTFGSGTRLTVV.

The chain is built from TRBV27 and TRBJ1-6; D is possibly TRBD1 (5 bases). Germline-derived CDR1 and CDR2 are MNHEY and SMNVEV (reference sequence). The CDR3 length is 16 residues. The V end was cut by 4 bases, the J end by 3 bases, with 13 bases between. Here the CDR3 DNA reads TGTGCCAGCAGTTGGGGGGGAGGGGACTATAATTCACCCCTCCACTTT. Translating it yields CASSWGGGDYNSPLHF.

V and J are TRBV6-5 and TRBJ1-5; TRBD1 is a possible D gene (6 bases). Per the germline V gene, CDR1 is MNHEY and CDR2 is SVGAGI. V was pared by 2 bases and J by 7 bases, with 12 bases between. The CDR3 is 14 amino acids. DNA for the CDR3: TGTGCCAGCAGTTACACAGGGCCGGGACAGCCCCAGCATTTT. Translated: CASSYTGPGQPQHF.

This chain uses TRBV5-1 with TRBJ2-3; 8 positions agree with TRBD2. Germline assignment: CDR1 SGHRS and CDR2 YFSETQ. The CDR3 sequence is 16 residues long. V lost 0 bases and J lost 6; bases outside the gene matches: 9. CDR3 loop: CASSLGLSGGGDTQYF. The CDR3 DNA reads as TGCGCCAGCAGCTTGGGACTAAGCGGGGGTGGGGATACGCAGTATTTT.

The chain recombines TRBV3-1 (or the pseudogene TRBV3-2) with TRBJ2-7; TRBD2 matches 11 bases. Trimming removed 1 base from V and 9 bases from J; junction bases left unmatched: 8. Per the germline V gene, CDR1 is LGHDT and CDR2 is YNNKEL (reference sequence). The CDR3 spans 15 residues. CDR3 region: CASSQAGLAATSQYF. For the CDR3, the DNA is TGTGCCAGCAGCCAAGCGGGACTAGCGGCGACCTCGCAGTACTTC.

The rearrangement uses TRBV6-6 and TRBJ2-1; D is undetermined. V lost 6 bases, J lost 8 bases, and 14 bases lay in between. CDR3 size: 13 residues. Germline CDR1 MNHNY, CDR2 SVGAGI (reference sequence). CDR3 in DNA: TGTGCCAGCAGCCACCTCTTCCCGGATGAGCAGTTCTTC. Its protein is CASSHLFPDEQFF.

This clone was observed a few times. The genes are TRBV3-1 (or the pseudogene TRBV3-2) and TRBJ1-6; D might be TRBD1 (6 bases). Germline lookup yields CDR1 LGHDT and CDR2 YNNKEL (reference sequence). The CDR3 has 15 residues. Trimming removed 1 base at V and 6 bases at J, with 10 bases between. CDR3 sequence: CASSQVQGLNSPLHF. CDR3 nucleotide sequence: TGTGCCAGCAGCCAAGTGCAGGGGCTTAATTCACCCCTCCACTTT.